The 25 T cell receptor beta chains presented below share a single source sample, sequenced in a study of CD8+CD57+ T cells in acquired aplastic anemia. The study profiled TCR beta VDJ and CDR3 using genomic DNA as template. One entry per CDR3 protein results from TCRdb running MiXCR on the reads. The data contain 130,000 or so distinct CDR3 sequences, 35% to 50% of them singletons. Input material: sorted CD4+, CD8+, or CD8+CD57+ T cells (not recorded which) from PBMCs. The receptors were gathered from a human donor in good health, serving as a control.

The V gene is TRBV27, the J gene TRBJ2-1; D is uncertain. Germline CDR1 is MNHEY and CDR2 is SMNVEV (reference sequence). This CDR3 has 16 amino acids. V was pared by 5 bases and J by 6 bases, with 20 bases between. The CDR3 spells CASSPDPDPRLNEQFF. CDR3 DNA sequence: TGTGCCAGCAGTCCCGATCCGGATCCACGACTCAATGAGCAGTTCTTC.

The table lists this clonotype with many counts. The chain combines TRBV20-1 with TRBJ1-2; TRBD1 matches at 8 bases. The CDR3 length is 14 residues. With V trimmed by 5 bases and J by 6 bases, 11 bases remained unmatched. From germline, CDR1 is DFQATT and CDR2 SNEGSKA (reference sequence). The CDR3 region has the DNA TGCAGTGCTTCTGGCGACAGGGGAGATCATGGCTACACCTTC. Translating it yields CSASGDRGDHGYTF.

The V gene is TRBV11-3, the J gene TRBJ1-1; D is uncertain. This CDR3 spans 15 amino acids. The V end was cut by 3 bases, the J end by 1 base, with 12 bases between. Germline V gene lookup returns CDR1 SGHNT and CDR2 YENEEA. The CDR3 is CASSLRSWGNTEAFF. CDR3 bases: TGTGCCAGCAGCTTGCGGAGCTGGGGGAACACTGAAGCTTTCTTT. The whole variable domain, remainder taken from reference TRBV11-3 and TRBJ1-1, is EAGVVQSPRYKIIEKKQPVAFWCNPISGHNTLYWYLQNLGQGPELLIRYENEEAVDDSQLPKDRFSAERLKGVDSTLKIQPAELGDSAVYLCASSLRSWGNTEAFFGQGTRLTVV.

The chain uses TRBV2 and TRBJ1-6; 8 bases map to TRBD1. Trimming took 3 bases from V and 8 from J; bases not matched to a gene: 9. CDR1 is SNHLY and CDR2 is FYNNEI in the germline V gene. The CDR3 loop spans 16 amino acids. CDR3 sequence (DNA): TGTGCCAGCAGTGACCTCGGGACAGGTAGCCATTCACCCCTCCACTTT. Protein product: CASSDLGTGSHSPLHF.

V is TRBV7-9 and J is TRBJ1-1; the D is unclear. The germline V gene has CDR1 SEHNR and CDR2 FQNEAQ (reference sequence). The CDR3 is 13 residues long. With 5 bases removed from V and 0 bases from J, the gap between germline ends came to 7 bases. The chain's CDR3 is CASSPAVNTEAFF. The CDR3 coding sequence is TGTGCCAGCAGCCCGGCAGTGAACACTGAAGCTTTCTTT.

This clonotype was counted many times. This sequence joins TRBV20-1 and TRBJ1-2; D gene uncertain. V lost 1 base and J 2 bases, leaving 14 bases between the germline ends. The V gene's germline CDR1 is DFQATT and CDR2 SNEGSKA (reference sequence). CDR3 length equals 15 residues. DNA for the CDR3: TGCAGTGCTAGAGTGGCAGGAGCCCCAAACTATGGCTACACCTTC. It translates to CSARVAGAPNYGYTF.

About this clonotype itself: Because the CDR3's place on the DNA is in doubt, the DNA is left out and the CDR3 is given as listed by TCRdb. The chain joins TRBV10-3 to TRBJ2-1; the table assigns TRBD1, which was not confirmed against the DNA. CDR1 ENHRY and CDR2 SYGVKD come from the germline V gene. The length of the CDR3 is 18 amino acids, counting both ends. CDR3 sequence reads: CAICSARGEAGPYNEQFF.

This clonotype was counted many times. V gene TRBV29-1 combines with J gene TRBJ1-2, with no clear D. Germline CDR1 is SQVTM and CDR2 is ANQGSEA. The CDR3 runs to 13 residues. V was trimmed by 4 bases and J by 6 bases, leaving 15 bases between them. As DNA, the CDR3 is TGCAGCGTTGGCCAGGAGTACCCGAATGGCTACACCTTC. Protein product: CSVGQEYPNGYTF.

The chain has TRBV6-1 and TRBJ2-7; 7 positions match TRBD2. The germline V gene has CDR1 MNHNS and CDR2 SASEGT. J gave up 7 bases and V 9 bases, and 12 bases lay outside the gene matches. This CDR3 is 13 amino acids long. The CDR3 bases are TGTGCCAGTCTCGCCTGGGAGGGCCGGGAGCAGTACTTC. This sequence encodes CASLAWEGREQYF.

This clonotype has at least ten counts. The chain uses TRBV12-3 or TRBV12-4 and TRBJ2-3; perhaps TRBD2 as D (6 bases). The CDR3 totals 13 residues. Trimming removed 3 bases from V and 7 bases from J, with 11 bases in between. CDR3 amino acids: CASSLAGPNTQYF. The CDR3 nucleotides are TGTGCCAGCAGTTTGGCGGGACCAAATACGCAGTATTTT.

The CDR3 protein is CASRLTGGNQPQHF. The CDR3 DNA sequence: TGTGCCAGCAGGTTGACAGGAGGCAATCAGCCCCAGCATTTT. The gene calls are TRBV2 and TRBJ1-5; weak D call: TRBD1 (6 bases). Germline loops: CDR1 SNHLY, CDR2 FYNNEI. CDR3 length: 14 residues. V dropped 6 bases and J dropped 2 bases, with 11 bases sitting between them.

The genes are TRBV20-1 and TRBJ1-2; D remains ambiguous. The V end lost 0 bases, the J end lost 3 bases, and 8 bases lay between the germline ends. The CDR3 extends over 13 amino acids. The germline V gene has CDR1 DFQATT and CDR2 SNEGSKA (reference sequence). The CDR3 bases are TGCAGTGCTAGAGACCAGGCTGACTATGGCTACACCTTC. This gives the protein CSARDQADYGYTF.

Concerning this clonotype itself: The junction and the germline gene differ at one end; a read error may be behind it. The J gene is TRBJ1-5, the V gene TRBV27, with D hard to call. CDR1 is MNHEY and CDR2 is SMNVEV in the germline V gene (reference sequence). This CDR3 is built from 15 residues. CDR3 bases: TGTGCCAACAGTTTGTACTCCGGGCTGTACCAGCCCCAGCATTTT. The encoded protein is CANSLYSGLYQPQHF.

This clonotype was found many times. The chain recombines TRBV30 with TRBJ1-3, with D uncertain. V lost 7 bases to trimming and J lost 8 bases, with 12 bases between them. The germline gives CDR1 GTSNPN, CDR2 SVGIG (reference sequence). The CDR3 has 11 residues. CDR3 nucleotides: TGTGCCTATATGGTGGTGGACACCATATATTTT. Its translation: CAYMVVDTIYF.

This clonotype was counted ten times or more. This rearrangement joins TRBV4-2 to TRBJ2-5; possibly TRBD1 for D (6 bases). This CDR3 is built from 15 residues. Trimming left V 1 base short and J 5 bases short, with 14 bases between. From germline, CDR1 is LGHNA and CDR2 YNFKEQ. As DNA, the CDR3 is TGTGCCAGCAGCCAAGTGGCAGGGGTGGTGGAGACCCAGTACTTC. This translates into CASSQVAGVVETQYF.

This clonotype was observed a single time. Since a much larger clone is just one base distant, this may be a read error. The chain couples TRBV5-1 to TRBJ1-3; D call uncertain. The V gene lost 4 bases and the J gene lost 0 bases, with 8 bases spanning the gap. The CDR3 is 14 residues long. Germline lookup yields CDR1 SGHRS and CDR2 YFSETQ. The CDR3 nucleotides are TGCGCCAGCAGCAACGGACCCTCTGGAAACACCATATATTTT. Its protein product is CASSNGPSGNTIYF. The whole variable domain, remainder taken from reference TRBV5-1 and TRBJ1-3, is KAGVTQTPRYLIKTRGQQVTLSCSPISGHRSVSWYQQTPGQGLQFLFEYFSETQRNKGNFPGRFSGRQFSNSRSEMNVSTLELGDSALYLCASSNGPSGNTIYFGEGSWLTVV.

V and J are TRBV15 and TRBJ1-2, with a tentative D call TRBD1 (6 bases). Germline CDR1 reads LNHNV; CDR2 reads YYDKDF (reference sequence). The CDR3 runs 13 residues. V lost 0 bases to trimming and J lost 8 bases, with 10 bases between them. The CDR3: CATSRDQGYGYTF. The CDR3 region has the DNA TGTGCCACCAGCAGAGATCAGGGGTACGGCTACACCTTC.

In this sample, this clonotype turned up many times. The genes are TRBV12-3 or TRBV12-4 and TRBJ1-5; D gene ambiguous. CDR3 length equals 13 residues. Trimming left V 3 bases short and J 8 bases short, with 11 bases between. DNA for the CDR3: TGTGCCAGCAGTTTTTCGATGAGTGAGCCCCAGCATTTT. Residues: CASSFSMSEPQHF.

The CDR3, as DNA: TGCAGCGCTGAGGGGGTGGGGGACTATGGCTACACCTTC. Translation: CSAEGVGDYGYTF. V and J are TRBV29-1 and TRBJ1-2; weak D call: TRBD1 (6 bases). The CDR3 contains 13 residues. Germline values: CDR1 SQVTM, CDR2 ANQGSEA. The V and J ends lost 7 bases and 3 bases respectively, with 15 bases between them. The entire variable domain, with the rest obtained from reference TRBV29-1 and TRBJ1-2, is as follows: SAVISQKPSRDICQRGTSLTIQCQVDSQVTMMFWYRQQPGQSLTLIATANQGSEATYESGFVIDKFPISRPNLTFSTLTVSNMSPEDSSIYLCSAEGVGDYGYTFGSGTRLTVV.

This clonotype was recorded many times. This rearrangement joins TRBV20-1 to TRBJ1-5; D perhaps matches TRBD1 (5 bases). The CDR3 loop spans 16 amino acids. From germline, CDR1 is DFQATT and CDR2 SNEGSKA (reference sequence). Trimming removed 0 bases from V and 0 bases from J, with 12 bases in between. The CDR3 loop is CSARDSYGTSNQPQHF. CDR3 bases: TGCAGTGCTAGAGATTCTTACGGGACTAGCAATCAGCCCCAGCATTTT.

Ten or more counts support this clonotype. CDR3 DNA: TGTGCCACCAGCAGAGATAAGGGTACGACCTACGAGCAGTACTTC. Translation: CATSRDKGTTYEQYF. V is TRBV15 and J is TRBJ2-7; D is uncertain. The germline gives CDR1 LNHNV, CDR2 YYDKDF (reference sequence). CDR3 length equals 15 residues. V lost 0 bases and J lost 2, with 11 bases in between.

Turning to this clonotype: A much larger clone lies a single base off, so this may be a read error. The rearrangement uses TRBV7-9 and TRBJ2-3; tentative D call: TRBD1 (5 bases). Germline V gene sequence: CDR1 SEHNR, CDR2 FQNEAQ (reference sequence). This CDR3 contains 14 residues. Here the CDR3 DNA reads TGTGCCAACAGCTTTAAGGGGTTCACAGATACGCAGTATTTT. It specifies CANSFKGFTDTQYF.

In the case of this clonotype: One base away lies a much larger clone, so this may be a sequencing read error. The chain links TRBV18 to TRBJ1-1; no firm D call. The CDR3 totals 13 residues. Germline lookup yields CDR1 KGHSH and CDR2 LQKENI. The chain's CDR3 is CASPPALGTEAFF. DNA of the CDR3: TGTGCCAGCCCACCAGCGTTGGGCACTGAAGCTTTCTTT.

The chain combines TRBV29-1 with TRBJ2-3; TRBD2 is a possible D gene (6 bases). Trimming pared 4 bases from V and 1 base from J, leaving 18 bases between. The CDR3 length is 16 residues. CDR1 and CDR2 (germline): SQVTM, ANQGSEA. This CDR3 reads CSVVGGLGSGTDTQYF. The CDR3 coding sequence is TGCAGCGTTGTGGGGGGATTAGGGTCGGGCACAGATACGCAGTATTTT.

The rearrangement uses TRBV15 and TRBJ2-7; a possible D gene is TRBD1 (6 bases). CDR3 length: 14 amino acids. V was trimmed by 6 bases and J by 3 bases, leaving 15 bases between them. Germline V gives CDR1 LNHNV, CDR2 YYDKDF (reference sequence). The CDR3 here is CATRGQGTSYEQYF. The CDR3 coding sequence is TGTGCCACCAGGGGGCAGGGGACAAGCTACGAGCAGTACTTC.